A selection of T cell receptor beta chains follows, all from one sample in a study of CD8 T cells in Susac syndrome. TCRdb itself ran the immunoSEQ multiplex PCR reads through MiXCR, one entry per CDR3 protein. Seen here are under 20,000 distinct CDR3 sequences, approximately 95% observed once, and the top ten hold roughly 0.23%. The sequencing sample was made of CD8+ T cells from PBMCs. The receptors stem from a human donor in good health. Both conserved end residues are part of each CDR3. D genes are given only for firm matches. The size of a clone is reported for some rows only, either as once, few or many, or as a class for expanded clones.

CDR3 protein: CSADEQGAMDYGYTF; CDR3 DNA: TGCAGTGCTGACGAACAGGGGGCGATGGACTATGGCTACACCTTC; V gene: TRBV20-1; clone size: NA; J gene: TRBJ1-2; D gene: TRBD1
CDR3 protein: CASSPGTLYGNEQFF; CDR3 DNA: TGTGCCAGCAGTCCCGGGACCCTATACGGGAATGAGCAGTTCTTC; V gene: TRBV12-3/TRBV12-4; clone size: once; J gene: TRBJ2-1; D gene: NA
CDR3 protein: CASNFGAEEQFF; CDR3 DNA: TGTGCCAGCAATTTTGGGGCCGAGGAGCAGTTCTTC; V gene: TRBV6-2/TRBV6-3; clone size: NA; J gene: TRBJ2-1; D gene: NA
CDR3 protein: CASSQEIHNEQFF; CDR3 DNA: TGTGCCAGCAGCCAAGAGATCCACAATGAGCAGTTCTTC; V gene: TRBV3-1; clone size: NA; J gene: TRBJ2-1; D gene: NA
CDR3 protein: CASSGRTGPTNEKLFF; CDR3 DNA: TGTGCCAGCAGCGGGCGGACAGGACCAACTAATGAAAAACTGTTTTTT; V gene: TRBV7-9; clone size: NA; J gene: TRBJ1-4; D gene: TRBD1
CDR3 protein: CASSQDTSGRGTGELFF; CDR3 DNA: TGCGCCAGCAGCCAAGATACTAGCGGGAGGGGCACCGGGGAGCTGTTTTTT; V gene: TRBV4-3; clone size: NA; J gene: TRBJ2-2; D gene: TRBD2
CDR3 protein: CASSPPSGEREEKLFF; CDR3 DNA: TGTGCCAGCTCACCACCTAGCGGAGAACGGGAGGAAAAACTGTTTTTT; V gene: TRBV18; clone size: NA; J gene: TRBJ1-4; D gene: NA
CDR3 protein: CASSQDQGTGGTEAFF; CDR3 DNA: TGCGCCAGCAGCCAAGATCAAGGGACAGGGGGCACCGAAGCTTTCTTT; V gene: TRBV4-3; clone size: NA; J gene: TRBJ1-1; D gene: TRBD1
CDR3 protein: CSAAWGAGEYEQYF; CDR3 DNA: TGCAGCGCTGCCTGGGGAGCGGGAGAATACGAGCAGTACTTC; V gene: TRBV29-1; clone size: NA; J gene: TRBJ2-7; D gene: TRBD2
CDR3 protein: CASSKQLSSYEQYF; CDR3 DNA: TGTGCCAGTAGTAAACAGCTAAGCTCCTACGAGCAGTACTTC; V gene: TRBV19; clone size: NA; J gene: TRBJ2-7; D gene: NA
CDR3 protein: CASSGRQGPGTQYF; CDR3 DNA: TGTGCCAGCAGTGGACGCCAGGGGCCGGGTACGCAGTATTTT; V gene: TRBV25-1; clone size: once; J gene: TRBJ2-3; D gene: NA
CDR3 protein: CASSLTGTGGTEAFF; CDR3 DNA: TGTGCCAGCAGCTTAACCGGGACAGGAGGAACTGAAGCTTTCTTT; V gene: TRBV7-8; clone size: NA; J gene: TRBJ1-1; D gene: TRBD1
CDR3 protein: CASTKERGYTGELFF; CDR3 DNA: TGTGCCAGCACCAAGGAGCGGGGATACACCGGGGAGCTGTTTTTT; V gene: TRBV27; clone size: NA; J gene: TRBJ2-2; D gene: TRBD2
CDR3 protein: CASSRPGDTGELFF; CDR3 DNA: TGTGCCAGCAGCCGCCCGGGGGACACCGGGGAGCTGTTTTTT; V gene: TRBV7-2; clone size: NA; J gene: TRBJ2-2; D gene: NA
CDR3 protein: CASSDEEYPLNEQFF; CDR3 DNA: TGTGCCAGCAGTGACGAAGAGTACCCCTTGAATGAGCAGTTCTTC; V gene: TRBV28; clone size: NA; J gene: TRBJ2-1; D gene: NA
CDR3 protein: CASSPLEGLGWDEQFF; CDR3 DNA: TGTGCCAGCAGCCCCCTGGAGGGATTGGGCTGGGATGAGCAGTTCTTC; V gene: TRBV7-9; clone size: once; J gene: TRBJ2-1; D gene: NA
CDR3 protein: CSVGDGPGTDTQYF; CDR3 DNA: TGCAGCGTTGGGGACGGACCTGGCACAGATACGCAGTATTTT; V gene: TRBV29-1; clone size: NA; J gene: TRBJ2-3; D gene: NA
CDR3 protein: CASGYRGTGELFF; CDR3 DNA: TGTGCCAGCGGGTACAGGGGGACCGGGGAGCTGTTTTTT; V gene: TRBV12-3/TRBV12-4; clone size: NA; J gene: TRBJ2-2; D gene: TRBD1
CDR3 protein: CASSFGQGLYNEQFF; CDR3 DNA: TGCGCCAGCAGCTTCGGACAGGGACTCTACAATGAGCAGTTCTTC; V gene: TRBV5-1; clone size: NA; J gene: TRBJ2-1; D gene: TRBD1
CDR3 protein: CASSEVWGEETQYF; CDR3 DNA: TGTGCCAGCAGTGAAGTTTGGGGGGAAGAGACCCAGTACTTC; V gene: TRBV2; clone size: NA; J gene: TRBJ2-5; D gene: NA
CDR3 protein: CASSLTSGRPYEQYF; CDR3 DNA: TGTGCCAGCAGTTTGACTAGCGGGAGGCCATACGAGCAGTACTTC; V gene: TRBV12-3/TRBV12-4; clone size: NA; J gene: TRBJ2-7; D gene: TRBD2
CDR3 protein: CASVRGSYNEQFF; CDR3 DNA: TGTGCCAGCGTTCGCGGGTCCTACAATGAGCAGTTCTTC; V gene: TRBV7-9; clone size: NA; J gene: TRBJ2-1; D gene: NA
CDR3 protein: CAWSVLGSEAFF; CDR3 DNA: TGTGCCTGGAGTGTATTAGGGTCTGAAGCTTTCTTT; V gene: TRBV30; clone size: NA; J gene: TRBJ1-1; D gene: NA
CDR3 protein: CASSPFSPLDHEQFF; CDR3 DNA: TGTGCCAGCAGCCCCTTCTCCCCATTGGATCATGAGCAGTTCTTC; V gene: TRBV3-1; clone size: once; J gene: TRBJ2-1; D gene: NA
CDR3 protein: CASSHTDPQETQYF; CDR3 DNA: TGTGCCAGCTCCCACACGGACCCCCAAGAGACCCAGTACTTC; V gene: TRBV28; clone size: NA; J gene: TRBJ2-5; D gene: NA
CDR3 protein: CASGTSAYEQYF; CDR3 DNA: TGTGCCAGCGGGACTAGCGCATACGAGCAGTACTTC; V gene: TRBV6-5; clone size: NA; J gene: TRBJ2-7; D gene: TRBD2
CDR3 protein: CASSSQGARDEQFF; CDR3 DNA: TGTGCCAGCAGCTCACAGGGGGCGCGGGATGAGCAGTTCTTC; V gene: TRBV13; clone size: NA; J gene: TRBJ2-1; D gene: TRBD1
CDR3 protein: CASSLGPEAGVQHF; CDR3 DNA: TGTGCCAGCAGCTTGGGTCCGGAGGCCGGGGTCCAGCATTTT; V gene: TRBV5-8; clone size: NA; J gene: TRBJ1-5; D gene: NA
CDR3 protein: CASSPWDREADEQYF; CDR3 DNA: TGTGCCAGCAGTCCCTGGGACAGGGAGGCGGACGAGCAGTACTTC; V gene: TRBV27; clone size: NA; J gene: TRBJ2-7; D gene: TRBD1
CDR3 protein: CASSPTSGGETQYF; CDR3 DNA: TGTGCCAGCAGCCCGACTAGCGGGGGAGAGACCCAGTACTTC; V gene: TRBV12-3/TRBV12-4; clone size: NA; J gene: TRBJ2-5; D gene: TRBD2
CDR3 protein: CASSERGEGTDTQYF; CDR3 DNA: TGTGCCAGCAGCGAGAGGGGGGAAGGCACAGATACGCAGTATTTT; V gene: TRBV3-1; clone size: NA; J gene: TRBJ2-3; D gene: NA
CDR3 protein: CASSSQDRGNTGELFF; CDR3 DNA: TGTGCCAGCAGCTCCCAGGACAGGGGGAACACCGGGGAGCTGTTTTTT; V gene: TRBV7-9; clone size: NA; J gene: TRBJ2-2; D gene: TRBD1
CDR3 protein: CASSPTWGEGPSIQYF; CDR3 DNA: TGTGCCAGCAGCCCCACCTGGGGGGAGGGCCCCAGCATTCAGTACTTC; V gene: TRBV2; clone size: NA; J gene: TRBJ2-4; D gene: TRBD2
CDR3 protein: CASSEYAGPTPGANVLTF; CDR3 DNA: TGTGCCAGCAGTGAATACGCAGGACCGACCCCTGGGGCCAACGTCCTGACTTTC; V gene: TRBV2; clone size: NA; J gene: TRBJ2-6; D gene: NA
CDR3 protein: CASSQGLAARNEQFF; CDR3 DNA: TGTGCCAGCAGCCAGGGACTAGCGGCGAGGAATGAGCAGTTCTTC; V gene: TRBV3-1; clone size: NA; J gene: TRBJ2-1; D gene: TRBD2
CDR3 protein: CASRTARDNPRGELFF; CDR3 DNA: TGTGCCAGCAGAACTGCCCGGGACAATCCTAGAGGGGAGCTGTTTTTT; V gene: TRBV6-1; clone size: few; J gene: TRBJ2-2; D gene: NA
CDR3 protein: CASSLGQGYYNEQFF; CDR3 DNA: TGTGCCAGCAGCTTAGGGCAGGGATACTACAATGAGCAGTTCTTC; V gene: TRBV7-2; clone size: few; J gene: TRBJ2-1; D gene: NA
CDR3 protein: CASSSVSDTKQFF; CDR3 DNA: TGTGCCAGCAGTTCAGTATCGGACACTAAGCAGTTCTTC; V gene: TRBV27; clone size: NA; J gene: TRBJ2-1; D gene: NA
CDR3 protein: CASSVGQGAGDTEAFF; CDR3 DNA: TGTGCCAGCAGCGTGGGACAGGGGGCGGGGGACACTGAAGCTTTCTTT; V gene: TRBV5-4; clone size: NA; J gene: TRBJ1-1; D gene: TRBD1
CDR3 protein: CASSFLLAGVINEQFF; CDR3 DNA: TGTGCCAGCAGCTTTCTACTAGCGGGAGTGATCAATGAGCAGTTCTTC; V gene: TRBV7-8; clone size: NA; J gene: TRBJ2-1; D gene: TRBD2
CDR3 protein: CATSDLRGRSSYEQYF; CDR3 DNA: TGTGCCACCAGTGATTTACGCGGGAGGTCCTCCTACGAGCAGTACTTC; V gene: TRBV24-1; clone size: NA; J gene: TRBJ2-7; D gene: TRBD2
CDR3 protein: CASSDSSGRAGMKTQYF; CDR3 DNA: TGTGCCAGCAGTGACTCTAGCGGGAGGGCCGGTATGAAGACCCAGTACTTC; V gene: TRBV2; clone size: NA; J gene: TRBJ2-5; D gene: TRBD2
CDR3 protein: CASSLRGGPNYEQYF; CDR3 DNA: TGTGCCAGCAGCCTGAGGGGAGGGCCAAACTACGAGCAGTACTTC; V gene: TRBV7-7; clone size: NA; J gene: TRBJ2-7; D gene: TRBD2
CDR3 protein: CARRPRWYQETQYF; CDR3 DNA: TGTGCCAGAAGGCCCCGTTGGTACCAAGAGACCCAGTACTTC; V gene: TRBV5-8; clone size: NA; J gene: TRBJ2-5; D gene: NA
CDR3 protein: CASSYDSLNIQYF; CDR3 DNA: TGTGCCAGCAGCTATGACTCCCTCAACATTCAGTACTTC; V gene: TRBV4-2; clone size: NA; J gene: TRBJ2-4; D gene: NA
CDR3 protein: CASSSGLAGSNEQFF; CDR3 DNA: TGTGCCAGCAGCTCCGGACTAGCGGGCAGCAATGAGCAGTTCTTC; V gene: TRBV5-4; clone size: NA; J gene: TRBJ2-1; D gene: TRBD2
CDR3 protein: CASSPQTENTGELFF; CDR3 DNA: TGTGCCAGCAGCCCCCAGACAGAGAACACCGGGGAGCTGTTTTTT; V gene: TRBV7-9; clone size: NA; J gene: TRBJ2-2; D gene: NA
CDR3 protein: CSVDAGRNNEQFF; CDR3 DNA: TGCAGCGTTGACGCCGGACGAAACAATGAGCAGTTCTTC; V gene: TRBV29-1; clone size: NA; J gene: TRBJ2-1; D gene: NA
CDR3 protein: CSASPVDSDTQYF; CDR3 DNA: TGCAGTGCTAGCCCTGTAGATAGTGATACGCAGTATTTT; V gene: TRBV20-1; clone size: NA; J gene: TRBJ2-3; D gene: NA
CDR3 protein: CASGDRLYNEQFF; CDR3 DNA: TGTGCCAGCGGGGACAGGTTATACAATGAGCAGTTCTTC; V gene: TRBV11-3; clone size: NA; J gene: TRBJ2-1; D gene: TRBD1
CDR3 protein: CASSLGGSYETQYF; CDR3 DNA: TGTGCCAGCAGTTTAGGCGGGAGCTACGAGACCCAGTACTTC; V gene: TRBV27; clone size: NA; J gene: TRBJ2-5; D gene: TRBD2
CDR3 protein: CASSFIQISSYNEQFF; CDR3 DNA: TGTGCCAGCAGTTTCATTCAAATTAGCTCCTACAATGAGCAGTTCTTC; V gene: TRBV27; clone size: NA; J gene: TRBJ2-1; D gene: NA
CDR3 protein: CATSTGNSNQPQHF; CDR3 DNA: TGTGCCACCTCCACAGGGAATTCAAATCAGCCCCAGCATTTT; V gene: TRBV15; clone size: NA; J gene: TRBJ1-5; D gene: NA